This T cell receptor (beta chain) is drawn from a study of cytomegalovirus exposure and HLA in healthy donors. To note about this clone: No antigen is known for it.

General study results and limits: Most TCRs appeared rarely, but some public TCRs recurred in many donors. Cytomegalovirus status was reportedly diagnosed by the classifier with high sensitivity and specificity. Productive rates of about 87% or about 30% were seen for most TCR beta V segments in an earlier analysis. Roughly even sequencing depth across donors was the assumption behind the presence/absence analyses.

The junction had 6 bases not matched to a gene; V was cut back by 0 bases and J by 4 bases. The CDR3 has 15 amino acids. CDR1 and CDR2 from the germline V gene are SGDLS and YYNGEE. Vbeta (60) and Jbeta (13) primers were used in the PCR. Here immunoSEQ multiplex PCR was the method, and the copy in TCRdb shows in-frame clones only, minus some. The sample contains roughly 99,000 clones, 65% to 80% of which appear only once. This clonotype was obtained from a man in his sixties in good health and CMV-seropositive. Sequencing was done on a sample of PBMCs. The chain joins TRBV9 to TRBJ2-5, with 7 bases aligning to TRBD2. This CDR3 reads CASSVGGREGETQYF. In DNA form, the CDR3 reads TGTGCCAGCAGCGTAGGGGGCAGGGAGGGAGAGACCCAGTACTTC.